The present TCR beta chain was sequenced within a study of cytomegalovirus exposure and HLA in healthy donors. Study outcomes and limitations: Later analysis associated a missense DCLRE1C variant with TCR beta V- and J-gene trimming.

This CDR3 is built from 13 residues. V lost 4 bases, J lost 4 bases, and 10 bases lay in between. Germline CDR1 is MDHEN and CDR2 is SYDVKM. As concerns this clone: Its antigen remains unidentified.

Primers included in the PCR were 60 Vbeta and 13 Jbeta primers. The repertoire was sequenced with immunoSEQ multiplex PCR; TCRdb's copy has only in-frame clones and lacks some. The data contain around 90,000 clones, 62% of them singletons. Sample: PBMCs. The chain combines TRBV28 with TRBJ1-1, with a possible D match to TRBD1 (6 bases). This TCR was recovered from a woman in her thirties in good health and CMV-seropositive. The CDR3 loop is CASSSQQGTEAFF. CDR3 nucleotide sequence: TGTGCCAGCAGTTCACAACAGGGCACTGAAGCTTTCTTT.